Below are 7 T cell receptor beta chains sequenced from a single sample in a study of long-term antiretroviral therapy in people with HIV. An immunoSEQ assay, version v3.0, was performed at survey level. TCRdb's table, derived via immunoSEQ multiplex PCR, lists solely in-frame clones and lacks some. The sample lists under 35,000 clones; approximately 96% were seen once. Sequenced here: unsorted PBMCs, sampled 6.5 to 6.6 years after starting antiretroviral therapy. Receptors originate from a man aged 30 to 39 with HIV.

This CDR3 reads CASSEVTRSPGQHF. In DNA form, the CDR3 reads TGTGCCAGCAGTGAAGTGACCCGCAGCCCGGGCCAGCATTTT. The chain has TRBV2 and TRBJ1-5; D is unclear. CDR3 size: 14 residues. V shed 1 base and J shed 12 bases, with 16 bases lying between them. Germline loops: CDR1 SNHLY, CDR2 FYNNEI.

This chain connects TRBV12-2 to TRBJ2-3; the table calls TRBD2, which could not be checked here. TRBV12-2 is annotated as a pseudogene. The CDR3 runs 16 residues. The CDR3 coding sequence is TGTGCAAGTCGCTTAAGAGTGGAGGTAAGCACAGATACGCAGTATTTT. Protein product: CASRLRVEVSTDTQYF.

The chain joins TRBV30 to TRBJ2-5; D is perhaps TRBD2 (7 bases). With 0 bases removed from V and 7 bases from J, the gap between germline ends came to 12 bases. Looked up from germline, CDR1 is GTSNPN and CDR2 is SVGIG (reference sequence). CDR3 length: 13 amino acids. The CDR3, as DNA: TGTGCCTGGAGTGTAAAAGGGGGGGGGACCCAGTACTTC. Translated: CAWSVKGGGTQYF. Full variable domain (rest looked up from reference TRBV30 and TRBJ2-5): SQTIHQWPATLVQPVGSPLSLECTVEGTSNPNLYWYRQAAGRGLQLLFYSVGIGQISSEVPQNLSASRPQDRQFILSSKKLLLSDSGFYLCAWSVKGGGTQYFGPGTRLLVL.

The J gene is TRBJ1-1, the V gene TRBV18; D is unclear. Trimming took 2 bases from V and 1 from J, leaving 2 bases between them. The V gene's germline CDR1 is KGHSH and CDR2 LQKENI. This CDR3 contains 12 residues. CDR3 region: CASSPENTEAFF. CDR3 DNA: TGTGCCAGCTCACCAGAGAACACTGAAGCTTTCTTT.

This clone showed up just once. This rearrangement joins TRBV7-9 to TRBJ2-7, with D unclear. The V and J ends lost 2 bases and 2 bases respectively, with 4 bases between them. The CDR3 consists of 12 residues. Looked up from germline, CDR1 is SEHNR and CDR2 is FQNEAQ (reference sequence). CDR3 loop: CASSLSTYEQYF. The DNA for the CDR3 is TGTGCCAGCAGCTTATCGACCTACGAGCAGTACTTC. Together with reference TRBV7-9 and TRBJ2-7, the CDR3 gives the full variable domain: DTGVSQNPRHKITKRGQNVTFRCDPISEHNRLYWYRQTLGQGPEFLTYFQNEAQLEKSRLLSDRFSAERPKGSFSTLEIQRTEQGDSAMYLCASSLSTYEQYFGPGTRLTVT.

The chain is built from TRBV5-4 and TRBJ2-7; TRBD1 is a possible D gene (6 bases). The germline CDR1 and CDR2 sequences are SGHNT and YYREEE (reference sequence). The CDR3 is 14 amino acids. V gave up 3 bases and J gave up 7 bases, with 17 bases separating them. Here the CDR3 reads CASSWTVDEGEQYF. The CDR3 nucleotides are TGTGCCAGCAGCTGGACAGTCGACGAGGGGGAGCAGTACTTC.

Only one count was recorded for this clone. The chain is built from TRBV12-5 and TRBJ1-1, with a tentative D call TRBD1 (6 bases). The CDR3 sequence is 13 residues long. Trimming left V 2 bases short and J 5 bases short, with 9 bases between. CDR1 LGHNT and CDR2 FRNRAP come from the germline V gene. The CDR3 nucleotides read TGTGCTAGTGGTTTGCTGAGGGGGACTGAAGCTTTCTTT. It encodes CASGLLRGTEAFF.